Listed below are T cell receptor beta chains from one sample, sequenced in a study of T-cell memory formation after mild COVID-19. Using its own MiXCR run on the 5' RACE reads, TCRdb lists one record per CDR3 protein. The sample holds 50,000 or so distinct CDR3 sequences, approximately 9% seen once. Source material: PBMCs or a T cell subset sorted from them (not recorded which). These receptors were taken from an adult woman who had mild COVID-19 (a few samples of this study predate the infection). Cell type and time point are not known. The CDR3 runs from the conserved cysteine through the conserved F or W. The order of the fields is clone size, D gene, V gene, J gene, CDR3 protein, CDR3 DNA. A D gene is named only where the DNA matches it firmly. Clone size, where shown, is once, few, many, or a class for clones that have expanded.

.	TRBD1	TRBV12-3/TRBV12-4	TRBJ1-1	CASSSTGGASTEAFF	TGTGCCAGCAGTTCTACAGGGGGCGCGAGCACTGAAGCTTTCTTT
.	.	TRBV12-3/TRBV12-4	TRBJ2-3	CASRTVRGGSTDTQYF	TGTGCCAGTAGAACAGTAAGGGGAGGTAGCACAGATACGCAGTATTTT
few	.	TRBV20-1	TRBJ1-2	CSASRAGEGYYGYTF	TGCAGTGCTAGTCGGGCAGGGGAAGGTTACTATGGCTACACCTTC
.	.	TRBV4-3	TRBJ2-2	CASSQEPLGRLFF	TGCGCCAGCAGCCAAGAGCCGTTGGGTCGGCTGTTTTTT
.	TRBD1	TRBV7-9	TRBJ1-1	CASSSDGTGGHTEAFF	TGTGCCAGCAGCTCCGATGGGACAGGGGGCCACACTGAAGCTTTCTTT
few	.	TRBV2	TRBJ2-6	CASSEIGANVLTF	TGTGCCAGCAGTGAAATTGGGGCCAACGTCCTGACTTTC
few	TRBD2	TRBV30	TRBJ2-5	CAWSFGSGGSFKGETQYF	TGTGCCTGGAGTTTTGGCTCGGGCGGGAGTTTTAAGGGAGAGACCCAGTACTTC
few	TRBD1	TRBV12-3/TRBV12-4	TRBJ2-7	CASRPGQGSYEQYF	TGTGCCAGCAGACCGGGACAGGGGTCCTACGAGCAGTACTTC
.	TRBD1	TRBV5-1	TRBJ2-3	CASSPGQTAQYF	TGCGCCAGCAGCCCGGGACAGACTGCGCAGTATTTT
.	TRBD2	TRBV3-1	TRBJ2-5	CASSQERLAGGGETQYF	TGTGCCAGCAGCCAAGAAAGACTAGCGGGAGGTGGTGAGACCCAGTACTTC
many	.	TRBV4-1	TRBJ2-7	CASSQDDRSGSYEQYF	TGCGCCAGCAGCCAAGACGACAGGAGTGGCTCCTACGAGCAGTACTTC
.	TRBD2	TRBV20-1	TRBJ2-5	CSARDGASGASQYF	TGCAGTGCTAGAGATGGGGCCAGCGGGGCCTCCCAGTACTTC
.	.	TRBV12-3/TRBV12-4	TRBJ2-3	CASRSLGRDTQYF	TGTGCCAGCAGATCCTTAGGGAGGGATACGCAGTATTTT
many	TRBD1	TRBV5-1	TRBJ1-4	CASSRNRGSNEKLFF	TGCGCCAGCAGCCGCAACAGGGGATCCAATGAAAAACTGTTTTTT
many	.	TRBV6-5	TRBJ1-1	CASSPFRDTEAFF	TGTGCCAGCAGTCCCTTCCGGGACACTGAAGCTTTCTTT
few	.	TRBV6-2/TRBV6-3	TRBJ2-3	CASSVAGAFTDTQYF	TGTGCCAGCTCGGTCGCGGGGGCCTTCACAGATACGCAGTATTTT
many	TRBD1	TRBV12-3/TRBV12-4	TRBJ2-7	CASSSGQGRYEQYF	TGTGCCAGCAGTTCGGGACAGGGGAGATACGAGCAGTACTTC
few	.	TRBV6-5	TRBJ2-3	CASSSPDALLQYF	TGTGCCAGCAGCTCCCCGGACGCACTCTTACAGTATTTT
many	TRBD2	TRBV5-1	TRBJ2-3	CASSRGLAGEPDTQYF	TGCGCCAGCAGCCGTGGACTAGCGGGAGAACCAGATACGCAGTATTTT
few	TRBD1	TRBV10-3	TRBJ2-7	CAIRNRDRQSYEQYF	TGTGCCATCAGGAACCGGGACAGACAGTCCTACGAGCAGTACTTC
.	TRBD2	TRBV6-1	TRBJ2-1	CASSRDGGAYNEQFF	TGTGCCAGCAGTAGAGACGGGGGGGCCTACAATGAGCAGTTCTTC
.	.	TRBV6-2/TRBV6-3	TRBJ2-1	CASSPGGNNEQFF	TGTGCCAGCAGCCCTGGGGGGAACAATGAGCAGTTCTTC
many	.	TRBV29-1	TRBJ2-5	CSVEGCQETQYF	TGCAGCGTTGAGGGCTGTCAAGAGACCCAGTACTTC
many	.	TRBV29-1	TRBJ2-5	CSVARSQETQYF	TGCAGCGTTGCCCGGTCCCAAGAGACCCAGTACTTC
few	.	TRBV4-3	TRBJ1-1	CASSQDLKGTEAFF	TGCGCCAGCAGCCAAGATCTGAAGGGCACTGAAGCTTTCTTT
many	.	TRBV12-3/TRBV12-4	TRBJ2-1	CASSLVEAGQFF	TGTGCCAGCAGTTTAGTAGAGGCGGGTCAGTTCTTC
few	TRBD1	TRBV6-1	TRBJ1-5	CASRPGQGRNQPQHF	TGTGCCAGCAGACCCGGACAGGGGAGGAATCAGCCCCAGCATTTT
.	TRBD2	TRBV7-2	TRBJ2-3	CASRSSGSSTDTQYF	TGTGCCAGCAGATCTAGCGGGAGCAGCACAGATACGCAGTATTTT
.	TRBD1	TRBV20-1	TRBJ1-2	CSARVLSGQPVGGYTF	TGCAGTGCTAGAGTATTATCGGGACAGCCCGTGGGTGGCTACACCTTC
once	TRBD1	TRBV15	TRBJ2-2	CAIRTGRTGEMFF	TGTGCCATTCGGACAGGCCGCACCGGGGAGATGTTTTTT
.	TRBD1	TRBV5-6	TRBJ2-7	CASSLTGQGNEQYF	TGTGCCAGCAGCTTAACGGGACAGGGCAACGAGCAGTACTTC
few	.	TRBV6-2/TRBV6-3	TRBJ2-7	CASSYSGGGEQYF	TGTGCCAGCAGTTACTCGGGGGGTGGCGAGCAGTACTTC
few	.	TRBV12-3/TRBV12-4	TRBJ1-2	CASTQPGSYYGYTF	TGTGCCAGCACCCAGCCCGGAAGTTACTATGGCTACACCTTC
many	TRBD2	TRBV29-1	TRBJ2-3	CSESLAGGQDTQYF	TGCTCCGAAAGTCTGGCGGGAGGGCAGGATACGCAGTATTTT
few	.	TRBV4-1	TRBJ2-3	CASSPNGWGDTDTQYF	TGCGCCAGCAGCCCGAACGGGTGGGGGGACACAGATACGCAGTATTTT